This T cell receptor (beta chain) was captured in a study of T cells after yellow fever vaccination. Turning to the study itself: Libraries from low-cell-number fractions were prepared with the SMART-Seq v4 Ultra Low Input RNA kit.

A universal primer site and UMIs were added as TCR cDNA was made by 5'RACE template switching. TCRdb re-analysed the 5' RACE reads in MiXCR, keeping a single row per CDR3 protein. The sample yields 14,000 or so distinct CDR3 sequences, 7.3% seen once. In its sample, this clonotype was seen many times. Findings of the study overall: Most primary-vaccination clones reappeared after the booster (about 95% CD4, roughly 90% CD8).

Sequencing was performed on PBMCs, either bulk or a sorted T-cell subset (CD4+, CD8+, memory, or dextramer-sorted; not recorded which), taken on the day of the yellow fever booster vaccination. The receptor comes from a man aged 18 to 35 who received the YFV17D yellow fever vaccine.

The DNA for the CDR3 is TGCGCCAGCAGCCAAGATCACGGGGTGACTGAAGCTTTCTTT. As protein: CASSQDHGVTEAFF. The genes are TRBV4-3 and TRBJ1-1; D is undetermined. With 0 bases removed from V and 5 bases from J, the gap between germline ends came to 10 bases. CDR3 size: 14 residues. CDR1 and CDR2 (germline): LGHNA, YSLEER.